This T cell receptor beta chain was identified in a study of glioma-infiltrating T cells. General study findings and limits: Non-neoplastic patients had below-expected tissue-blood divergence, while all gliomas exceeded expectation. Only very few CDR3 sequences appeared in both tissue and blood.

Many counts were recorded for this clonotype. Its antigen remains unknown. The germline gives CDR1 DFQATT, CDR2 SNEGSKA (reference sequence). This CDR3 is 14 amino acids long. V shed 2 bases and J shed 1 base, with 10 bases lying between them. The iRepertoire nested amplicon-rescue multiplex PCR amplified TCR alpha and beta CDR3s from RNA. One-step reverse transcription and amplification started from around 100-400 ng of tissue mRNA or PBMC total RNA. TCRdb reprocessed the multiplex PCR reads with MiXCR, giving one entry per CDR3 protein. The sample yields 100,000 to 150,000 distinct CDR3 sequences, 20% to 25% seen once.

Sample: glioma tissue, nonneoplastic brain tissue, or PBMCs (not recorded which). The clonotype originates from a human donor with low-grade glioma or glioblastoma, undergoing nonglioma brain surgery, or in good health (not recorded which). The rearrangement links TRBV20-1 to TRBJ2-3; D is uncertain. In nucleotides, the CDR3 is TGCAGTGCTAGACGTCCAGTACGCACAGATACGCAGTATTTT. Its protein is CSARRPVRTDTQYF.